The 31 T cell receptor beta chains listed next were all sequenced from one sample in a study of beta chain features in type 1 diabetes. Reverse transcribing all isolated RNA meant expressed TCRB transcripts were sequenced. The method was immunoSEQ multiplex PCR; TCRdb's version includes in-frame clones alone and lacks a portion of them. The sample shows 900,000 or so clones, about a sixth of them seen only once. The sequencing input was naive CD4+ T cells from blood. These receptors were collected from a woman aged 18-29 years in good health.

This clone was found a few times. Other nucleotide sequences in the sample specify the same CDR3. The chain joins TRBV5-1 to TRBJ2-1, with D possibly TRBD2 on 5 matching bases. CDR1 SGHRS and CDR2 YFSETQ come from the germline V gene. The CDR3 is 12 residues long. V lost 0 bases to trimming and J lost 8 bases, with 6 bases between them. The CDR3 DNA sequence: TGCGCCAGCAGCTTGGCGGGATATGAGCAGTTCTTC. Residues: CASSLAGYEQFF.

This clone was observed a handful of times. The chain employs TRBV6-1 and TRBJ2-2; D is possibly TRBD2 (6 bases). The germline V gene has CDR1 MNHNS and CDR2 SASEGT. The CDR3 sequence is 14 residues long. Trimming removed 8 bases at V and 2 bases at J, with 12 bases between. The CDR3 nucleotides read TGTGCCAGCCTATGGAGGGCCAACACCGGGGAGCTGTTTTTT. Its translation is CASLWRANTGELFF.

This clone has just a few counts. This chain joins TRBV5-4 and TRBJ2-5; 7 bases are a match to TRBD1. The germline gives CDR1 SGHNT, CDR2 YYREEE (reference sequence). The CDR3 consists of 13 residues. V dropped 7 bases and J dropped 2; count of bases not matched to a gene: 5. The CDR3 DNA follows: TGTGCCAGCGCAGGGACAGCGCAAGAGACCCAGTACTTC. Translated: CASAGTAQETQYF.

As DNA, the CDR3 is TGTGCCAGCCTAGACTCTAGGGGCTCGTACGAGCAGTACTTC. Encoded protein: CASLDSRGSYEQYF. V and J are TRBV6-6 and TRBJ2-7; D perhaps matches TRBD1 (5 bases). Germline CDR1 is MNHNY and CDR2 is SVGAGI (reference sequence). CDR3 length: 14 amino acids. V shed 8 bases and J shed 4 bases, with 18 bases lying between them.

This clone turned up a few times. A junction end diverges from the germline sequence, so it may reflect a read error. The CDR3 loop reads CASSEGRDLNYGYTF. Written as DNA, the CDR3 is TGTGCCAGCAGCGAAGGACGGGACCTTAACTATGGCTACACCTTC. The J gene is TRBJ1-2, the V gene TRBV2; maybe TRBD1 (5 bases). This CDR3 contains 15 residues. Germline-derived CDR1 and CDR2 are SNHLY and FYNNEI.

In its sample, this clone was seen a few times. This chain uses TRBV28 with TRBJ2-5; 12 nucleotides line up with TRBD2. Germline trimming cut 6 bases from V and 6 bases from J; bases unmatched to any gene: 14. The CDR3 is 17 residues long. CDR1 and CDR2 (germline): MDHEN, SYDVKM. As DNA, the CDR3 is TGTGCCAGCAGCCCTCAGCTAGCGGGAGGGGCGAGAAAGACCCAGTACTTC. This codes for CASSPQLAGGARKTQYF.

This clone has more than one count but fewer than ten. The CDR3 protein is CASSLTGAVGEQFF. CDR3 in DNA: TGTGCCAGCAGCTTAACCGGGGCGGTTGGAGAGCAGTTCTTC. This chain links TRBV7-9 with TRBJ2-1; D might be TRBD1 or TRBD2, each matching 5 bases. Trimming shortened V by 2 bases and J by 10 bases, and 15 bases separated the two germline ends. The V gene's germline CDR1 is SEHNR and CDR2 FQNEAQ (reference sequence). CDR3 length equals 14 residues. Supplemented by reference TRBV7-9 and TRBJ2-1, the full variable domain reads DTGVSQNPRHKITKRGQNVTFRCDPISEHNRLYWYRQTLGQGPEFLTYFQNEAQLEKSRLLSDRFSAERPKGSFSTLEIQRTEQGDSAMYLCASSLTGAVGEQFFGPGTRLTVL.

The V and J genes are TRBV10-3 and TRBJ2-3; D unresolved. V lost 4 bases to trimming and J lost 3 bases, with 14 bases between them. The CDR3 covers 15 residues. From germline, CDR1 is ENHRY and CDR2 SYGVKD. CDR3 sequence (DNA): TGTGCCATCAGTGTTGCCCAGCGTCGGACAGATACGCAGTATTTT. This gives the protein CAISVAQRRTDTQYF.

This clone occurred a few times. This sequence joins TRBV2 and TRBJ2-5; D tentatively reads TRBD1 or TRBD2 (5 bases each). V shed 6 bases and J shed 4 bases, with 9 bases lying between them. CDR1 SNHLY and CDR2 FYNNEI come from the germline V gene. The CDR3 totals 12 residues. CDR3 region: CASRGESETQYF. Written as DNA, the CDR3 is TGTGCCAGCAGGGGGGAGTCAGAGACCCAGTACTTC.

The rearrangement uses TRBV7-9 and TRBJ2-1, with unresolved D. V lost 2 bases and J 0 bases, leaving 11 bases between the germline ends. This CDR3 comprises 16 residues. Germline loops: CDR1 SEHNR, CDR2 FQNEAQ (reference sequence). CDR3 sequence: CASSLRRRGSYNEQFF. The CDR3 region has the DNA TGTGCCAGCAGCTTAAGGCGGCGAGGCTCCTACAATGAGCAGTTCTTC. Looking up the rest from reference TRBV7-9 and TRBJ2-1 gives the full variable domain: DTGVSQNPRHKITKRGQNVTFRCDPISEHNRLYWYRQTLGQGPEFLTYFQNEAQLEKSRLLSDRFSAERPKGSFSTLEIQRTEQGDSAMYLCASSLRRRGSYNEQFFGPGTRLTVL.

This clone was observed a handful of times. V and J are TRBV9 and TRBJ2-3; 7 nucleotides align to TRBD2. CDR1 is SGDLS and CDR2 is YYNGEE in the germline V gene. There are 15 residues in the CDR3. V lost 6 bases, J lost 3 bases, and 10 bases stayed unmatched. Here the CDR3 reads CASTEREGSTDTQYF. As DNA, the CDR3 is TGTGCCAGCACCGAAAGGGAGGGAAGTACAGATACGCAGTATTTT.

The chain has TRBV10-1 and TRBJ2-5; possible D gene TRBD1, 5 bases. CDR1 is WNHNN, CDR2 SYGVQD, per germline (reference sequence). The CDR3 consists of 13 residues. Trimming removed 4 bases from V and 3 bases from J, with 9 bases in between. Here the CDR3 reads CASSVRQKETQYF. The DNA of the CDR3 is TGCGCCAGCAGTGTCCGACAGAAAGAGACCCAGTACTTC.

The sample holds a few counts of this clone. The V call is TRBV4-2, the J call TRBJ2-2; TRBD1 agrees at 8 bases. The V gene end was trimmed by 4 bases and the J gene end by 0 bases; junction bases not matched to a gene: 7. CDR3 length: 17 amino acids. Germline-derived CDR1 and CDR2 are LGHNA and YNFKEQ. In nucleotides, the CDR3 is TGTGCCAGCAGCCCAGGCGACAGGGGAGCGAACACCGGGGAGCTGTTTTTT. Encoded protein: CASSPGDRGANTGELFF.

The chain links TRBV2 to TRBJ2-5; D perhaps matches TRBD1 (6 bases). The CDR3 covers 13 residues. Trimming removed 6 bases at V and 5 bases at J, with 13 bases between. Germline loops: CDR1 SNHLY, CDR2 FYNNEI. CDR3 coding DNA: TGTGCCAGCAGCTGGGGGCGCGGGGAGACCCAGTACTTC. Translation: CASSWGRGETQYF.

J is TRBJ1-1 and V is TRBV18; D is unresolved. Germline values: CDR1 KGHSH, CDR2 LQKENI. This CDR3 region has 16 residues. Trimming took 1 base from V and 4 from J, leaving 16 bases between them. CDR3 DNA sequence: TGTGCCAGCTCACCACTCTCAGCATTGGGCGGCACTGAAGCTTTCTTT. Translating it yields CASSPLSALGGTEAFF.

This chain connects TRBV4-1 to TRBJ2-1, with 12 positions matching TRBD2. V lost 4 bases and J lost 1; bases outside the gene matches: 2. CDR1 MGHRA and CDR2 YSYEKL come from the germline V gene. CDR3 size: 16 residues. CDR3 loop: CASSRTSGRSYNEQFF. CDR3 coding DNA: TGCGCCAGCAGCCGAACTAGCGGGAGGTCCTACAATGAGCAGTTCTTC.

This chain connects TRBV11-2 to TRBJ1-1; D remains ambiguous. The CDR3 consists of 13 residues. Trimming removed 2 bases at V and 5 bases at J, with 9 bases between. Germline V gene data show CDR1 as SGHAT and CDR2 as FQNNGV. The chain's CDR3 is CASSLLGETEAFF. CDR3 sequence (DNA): TGTGCCAGCAGCTTACTAGGAGAGACTGAAGCTTTCTTT.

This clone was detected many times. This chain connects TRBV16 to TRBJ1-5, with TRBD1 identical over 7 bases. Germline lookup yields CDR1 KGHSY and CDR2 FQNENV. J was trimmed by 0 bases and V by 5 bases; bases with no gene match: 7. This CDR3 has 16 residues. The CDR3 DNA is TGTGCCAGCAGCTACGGACAGGATCATAGCAATCAGCCCCAGCATTTT. Translated, it gives CASSYGQDHSNQPQHF.

This chain connects TRBV30 to TRBJ1-1, with 9 bases lining up with TRBD1. This CDR3 comprises 16 residues. Trimming took 3 bases from V and 7 from J; bases not matched to a gene: 15. Germline lookup yields CDR1 GTSNPN and CDR2 SVGIG (reference sequence). Here the CDR3 DNA reads TGTGCCTGGAGCTTGCGACCGGGACAGGGAAGAATTGAAGCTTTCTTT. It yields the protein CAWSLRPGQGRIEAFF.

In this sample, this clone turned up a few times. Mismatch with germline at one junction end may stem from a read error. V and J are TRBV5-1 and TRBJ1-1; D might be TRBD1 (5 bases). The CDR3 has 13 residues. Germline V gene data show CDR1 as SGHRS and CDR2 as YFSETQ. The CDR3 bases are TGCGCCAGCAGCTTGTCTGAAACCGGGACTACTATCTTT. It yields the protein CASSLSETGTTIF.

There are a few counts of this clone. This same CDR3 is encoded by further DNA sequences in the sample. The rearrangement joins TRBV9 to TRBJ2-3, with TRBD2 as a possible D gene (6 bases). The CDR3 runs 15 residues. The germline V gene has CDR1 SGDLS and CDR2 YYNGEE. V was cut by 0 bases and J by 0 bases, with 8 bases left in between. CDR3 DNA: TGTGCCAGCAGCGTAGATAGCGGTAGCACAGATACGCAGTATTTT. This sequence encodes CASSVDSGSTDTQYF.

This clone turned up a few times. The same CDR3 is also encoded by other DNA sequences in this sample. The chain combines TRBV7-2 with TRBJ2-7; D is unclear. Germline CDR1 and CDR2: SGHTA and FQGNSA. This CDR3 spans 14 amino acids. V was trimmed by 1 base and J by 7 bases, leaving 14 bases between them. CDR3 bases: TGTGCCAGCAGCTTAGATCTGGGTCTGGGGGAGCAGTACTTC. Its translation: CASSLDLGLGEQYF.

This chain uses TRBV7-2 with TRBJ2-7, with TRBD2 matching over 9 bases. The CDR3 length is 15 residues. Per germline, CDR1 SGHTA and CDR2 FQGNSA. V trimming: 1 base; J trimming: 6 bases; junction bases outside the gene matches: 7. The CDR3: CASSLGPGLAGEQYF. The CDR3 nucleotides are TGTGCCAGCAGCTTAGGGCCGGGACTAGCAGGCGAGCAGTACTTC.

This clone was seen a few times. The V call is TRBV6-5, the J call TRBJ2-5; 8 positions match TRBD1. The junction had 7 bases not matched to a gene; V was cut back by 5 bases and J by 2 bases. Germline V CDR1 and CDR2: MNHEY, SVGAGI. The CDR3 has 15 amino acids. The chain's CDR3 is CASSPRHRGQETQYF. In nucleotides, the CDR3 is TGTGCCAGCAGTCCCCGTCACAGGGGGCAAGAGACCCAGTACTTC.

This chain links TRBV28 with TRBJ2-7; 10 bases agree with TRBD2. Germline CDR1 and CDR2: MDHEN and SYDVKM. V was pared by 8 bases and J by 2 bases, with 9 bases of the junction left unmatched. The CDR3 loop spans 15 amino acids. DNA for the CDR3: TGTGCCAGCGCTGGGCGTACTAGCGGGACCTACGAGCAGTACTTC. It yields the protein CASAGRTSGTYEQYF.

This clone was picked up a small number of times. V gene TRBV4-2 combines with J gene TRBJ2-6; maybe TRBD1 (5 bases). This CDR3 spans 17 amino acids. V was cut by 3 bases and J by 4 bases, with 16 bases left in between. The germline gives CDR1 LGHNA, CDR2 YNFKEQ. The CDR3 sequence is CASSHFGQGGGANVLTF. The CDR3, as DNA: TGTGCCAGCAGCCACTTCGGTCAGGGCGGAGGGGCCAACGTCCTGACTTTC.

V is TRBV4-1 and J is TRBJ1-3; no clear D gene. The CDR3 runs to 14 residues. Germline CDR1 reads MGHRA; CDR2 reads YSYEKL. Deletions cut 7 bases from V and 0 bases from J, with 10 bases between. CDR3 loop: CASTFGVSGNTIYF. In DNA, the CDR3 is TGCGCCAGCACCTTCGGGGTCTCTGGAAACACCATATATTTT.

The J gene is TRBJ1-2, the V gene TRBV19; tentatively, D is TRBD1 (6 bases). V lost 5 bases and J lost 7, with 11 bases in between. CDR1 and CDR2 (germline): LNHDA, SQIVND (reference sequence). The CDR3 has 12 amino acids. The CDR3 nucleotides are TGTGCCAGTAGTGCTACAGGGTTTGGCTACACCTTC. Protein product: CASSATGFGYTF.

There are a few counts of this clone. The V and J genes are TRBV28 and TRBJ2-7; the match to TRBD1 covers 9 bases. The CDR3 length is 14 residues. V shed 8 bases, J shed 5 bases, and the junction held 10 bases outside the gene matches. The germline V gene encodes CDR1 MDHEN and CDR2 SYDVKM. The chain's CDR3 is CASETGGQGNEQYF. CDR3 sequence (DNA): TGTGCCAGCGAAACTGGAGGACAGGGGAACGAGCAGTACTTC.

Only a few counts were recorded for this clone. The chain combines TRBV6-5 with TRBJ2-1; tentative D call: TRBD2 (5 bases). V was clipped by 5 bases and J by 6 bases, with 14 bases between them. The germline V gene encodes CDR1 MNHEY and CDR2 SVGAGI. The CDR3 consists of 14 residues. In nucleotides, the CDR3 is TGTGCCAGCAGTGACTGGGGAGATGGCAATGAGCAGTTCTTC. Translated: CASSDWGDGNEQFF.

Here the CDR3 DNA reads TGTGCCAGCAGGGACGGACAGACTGGGGCCAACGTCCTGACTTTC. It is translated as CASRDGQTGANVLTF. The chain joins TRBV6-1 to TRBJ2-6, with D possibly matching TRBD1 (6 bases). Germline assignment: CDR1 MNHNS and CDR2 SASEGT. The V gene lost 6 bases and the J gene lost 2 bases, with 11 bases spanning the gap. This CDR3 has 15 amino acids.